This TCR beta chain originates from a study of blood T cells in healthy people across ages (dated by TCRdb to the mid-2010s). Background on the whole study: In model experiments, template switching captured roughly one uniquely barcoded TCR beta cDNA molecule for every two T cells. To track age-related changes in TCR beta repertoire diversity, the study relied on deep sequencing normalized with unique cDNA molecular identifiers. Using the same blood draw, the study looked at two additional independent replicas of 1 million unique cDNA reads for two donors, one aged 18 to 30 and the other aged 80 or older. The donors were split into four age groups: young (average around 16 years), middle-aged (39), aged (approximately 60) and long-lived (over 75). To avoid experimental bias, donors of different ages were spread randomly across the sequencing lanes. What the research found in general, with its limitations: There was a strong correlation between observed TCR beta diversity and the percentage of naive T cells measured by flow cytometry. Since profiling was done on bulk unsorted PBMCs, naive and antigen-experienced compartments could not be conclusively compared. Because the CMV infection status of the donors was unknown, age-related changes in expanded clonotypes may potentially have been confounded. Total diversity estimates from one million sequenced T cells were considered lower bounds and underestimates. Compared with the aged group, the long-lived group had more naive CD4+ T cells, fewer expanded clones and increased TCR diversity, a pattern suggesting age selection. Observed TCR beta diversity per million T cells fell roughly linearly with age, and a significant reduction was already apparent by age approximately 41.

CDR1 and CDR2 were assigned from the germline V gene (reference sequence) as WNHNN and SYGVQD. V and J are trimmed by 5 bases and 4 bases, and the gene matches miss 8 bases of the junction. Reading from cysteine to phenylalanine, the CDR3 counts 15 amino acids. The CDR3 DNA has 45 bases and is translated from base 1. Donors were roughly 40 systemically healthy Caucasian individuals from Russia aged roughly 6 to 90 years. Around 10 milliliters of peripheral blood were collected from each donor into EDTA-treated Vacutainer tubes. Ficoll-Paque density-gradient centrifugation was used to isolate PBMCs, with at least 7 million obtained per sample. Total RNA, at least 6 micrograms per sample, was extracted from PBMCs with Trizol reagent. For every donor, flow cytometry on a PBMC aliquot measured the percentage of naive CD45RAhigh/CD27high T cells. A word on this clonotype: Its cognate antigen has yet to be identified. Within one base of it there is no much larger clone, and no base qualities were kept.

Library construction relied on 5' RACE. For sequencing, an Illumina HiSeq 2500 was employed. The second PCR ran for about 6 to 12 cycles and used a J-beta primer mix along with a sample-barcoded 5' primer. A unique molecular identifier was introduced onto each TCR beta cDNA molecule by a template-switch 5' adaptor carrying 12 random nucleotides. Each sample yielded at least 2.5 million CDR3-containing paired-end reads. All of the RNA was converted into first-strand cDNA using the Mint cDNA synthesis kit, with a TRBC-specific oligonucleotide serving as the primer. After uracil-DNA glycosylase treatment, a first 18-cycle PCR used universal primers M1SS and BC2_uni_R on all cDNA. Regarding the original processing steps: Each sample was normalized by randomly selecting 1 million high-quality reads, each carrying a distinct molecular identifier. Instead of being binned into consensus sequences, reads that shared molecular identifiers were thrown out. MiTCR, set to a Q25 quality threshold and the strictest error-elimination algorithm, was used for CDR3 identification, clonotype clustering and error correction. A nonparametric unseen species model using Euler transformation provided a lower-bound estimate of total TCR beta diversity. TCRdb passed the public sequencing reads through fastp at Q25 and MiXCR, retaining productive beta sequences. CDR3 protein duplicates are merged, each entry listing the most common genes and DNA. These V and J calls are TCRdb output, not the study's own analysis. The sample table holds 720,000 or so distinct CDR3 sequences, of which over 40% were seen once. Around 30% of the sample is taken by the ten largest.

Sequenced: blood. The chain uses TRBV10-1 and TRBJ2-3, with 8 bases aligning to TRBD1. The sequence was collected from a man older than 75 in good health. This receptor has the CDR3 CASSPRQGSPDTQYF. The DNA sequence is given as TGCGCCAGCAGTCCCCGACAGGGGTCCCCAGATACGCAGTATTTT.